This entry lists 30 T cell receptor beta chains sequenced from one sample in a study of regulatory T cells in long-lasting Graves disease. The sample's time point: newly diagnosed GD, antithyroid drugs for less than 3 months. The TCR library was made from RNA extracted from PBMCs. According to the study, TCR beta libraries were built with iRepertoire HTBI primers and CDR3-region Arm-PCR. TCRdb itself ran the multiplex PCR reads through MiXCR, one entry per CDR3 protein. Of hundreds of thousands of distinct CDR3 sequences listed, over 12% were seen once; the top ten hold about 7.8%. The same data also went into a second study, on T cells in Graves' hyperthyroidism and ophthalmopathy.

The sequenced sample was peripheral blood mononuclear cells (PBMCs), obtained at new diagnosis, from a patient treated with antithyroid drugs. These receptors all come from a woman aged 40 to 55 with Graves disease.

With respect to this clonotype: This probably arose from a read error, given a far larger clone one base away. The chain combines TRBV11-3 with TRBJ2-2, with a possible D match to TRBD1 (6 bases). The germline V and J ends were trimmed by 5 bases and 7 bases, with 11 bases remaining between them. Per the germline V gene, CDR1 is SGHNT and CDR2 is YENEEA. CDR3 size: 13 residues. The CDR3 DNA reads TGTGCCAGCAGCATACAGGGCTTCGGGGAGCTGTTTTTT. Residues: CASSIQGFGELFF.

The genes are TRBV20-1 and TRBJ2-3; no clear D gene. The CDR3 is 11 residues long. Germline CDR1 reads DFQATT; CDR2 reads SNEGSKA (reference sequence). V was shortened by 5 bases and J by 7 bases, with 10 bases between the two germline ends. The CDR3 DNA sequence: TGCAGTGCTCCCTCGCGGTATACGCAGTATTTT. Amino acid sequence: CSAPSRYTQYF.

This clonotype was seen a few times. The chain has TRBV7-9 and TRBJ2-1; possible D gene TRBD1, 5 bases. The germline CDR1 and CDR2 sequences are SEHNR and FQNEAQ (reference sequence). This CDR3 is built from 17 residues. The V and J ends lost 2 bases and 2 bases respectively, with 16 bases between them. CDR3 sequence reads: CASSLTRAPGTYNEQFF. The CDR3 DNA sequence: TGTGCCAGCAGCTTAACACGGGCCCCAGGGACCTACAATGAGCAGTTCTTC.

Only a few counts were recorded for this clonotype. CDR3 loop: CASSGDSPHEQYF. CDR3 in DNA: TGTGCCAGCAGCGGGGACAGTCCTCACGAGCAGTACTTC. This sequence joins TRBV27 and TRBJ2-7; 7 bases fit TRBD1. From germline, CDR1 is MNHEY and CDR2 SMNVEV (reference sequence). V dropped 6 bases and J dropped 5; count of bases not matched to a gene: 7. CDR3 size: 13 residues.

This clonotype was observed many times. The CDR3 region is CASSSAGVGTDTQYF. As DNA, the CDR3 is TGTGCCAGCAGCTCAGCGGGAGTGGGCACAGATACGCAGTATTTT. This chain links TRBV7-8 with TRBJ2-3, with TRBD2 matching over 8 bases. J gave up 1 base and V 4 bases, and 4 bases lay outside the gene matches. Germline lookup yields CDR1 SGHVS and CDR2 FQNEAQ. The CDR3 extends over 15 amino acids.

The chain employs TRBV20-1 and TRBJ2-5; weak D call: TRBD2 (7 bases). The V and J ends lost 8 bases and 6 bases respectively, with 19 bases between them. In germline, CDR1 is DFQATT, CDR2 SNEGSKA (reference sequence). This CDR3 has 13 residues. CDR3 nucleotide sequence: TGCAGTACTATAGGGGGGGTTTTCAAGACCCAGTACTTC. Amino acids: CSTIGGVFKTQYF.

This chain joins TRBV7-2 and TRBJ2-1, with TRBD2 identical over 12 bases. CDR3 length equals 17 residues. Germline V gives CDR1 SGHTA, CDR2 FQGNSA. The V segment lost 1 base and the J segment 2 bases; nucleotides outside the gene matches: 3. This CDR3 reads CASSLVGLAGPYNEQFF. The CDR3 region has the DNA TGTGCCAGCAGCTTAGTTGGACTAGCGGGACCCTACAATGAGCAGTTCTTC.

This clonotype was picked up many times. This chain uses TRBV7-9 with TRBJ2-1; D is perhaps TRBD2 (6 bases). Germline-derived CDR1 and CDR2 are SEHNR and FQNEAQ (reference sequence). CDR3 size: 15 residues. V dropped 3 bases and J dropped 7 bases, with 16 bases sitting between them. The chain's CDR3 is CASSLTGSTVNEQFF. Written as DNA, the CDR3 is TGTGCCAGCAGCTTGACCGGGAGTACAGTGAATGAGCAGTTCTTC.

This clonotype came up many times. V usage is TRBV7-2 and J usage is TRBJ2-2; 12 positions agree with TRBD2. J was trimmed by 1 base and V by 5 bases; bases with no gene match: 8. Germline lookup yields CDR1 SGHTA and CDR2 FQGNSA. This CDR3 contains 18 residues. Here the CDR3 reads CASSPEGLAGLNTGELFF. CDR3 DNA: TGTGCCAGCAGCCCGGAAGGACTAGCGGGGTTGAACACCGGGGAGCTGTTTTTT.

This clonotype was recorded at least ten times. This chain connects TRBV18 to TRBJ2-5; 7 nucleotides align to TRBD2. J gave up 7 bases and V 2 bases, and 7 bases lay outside the gene matches. The CDR3 spans 14 residues. Germline V gene lookup returns CDR1 KGHSH and CDR2 LQKENI. The CDR3 region is CASSPEAGEGTQYF. Written as DNA, the CDR3 is TGTGCCAGCTCACCAGAGGCGGGAGAAGGGACCCAGTACTTC.

This clonotype was counted many times. J is TRBJ2-2 and V is TRBV5-1; 12 bases agree with TRBD2. Trimming at V came to 0 bases and at J to 3 bases, leaving 3 bases not matched to a gene. Germline CDR1 SGHRS, CDR2 YFSETQ. The CDR3 contains 17 residues. As DNA, the CDR3 is TGCGCCAGCAGCTTGGGACTAGCGGGAGTCGACACCGGGGAGCTGTTTTTT. As protein: CASSLGLAGVDTGELFF.

This clonotype was found once. The genes are TRBV7-2 and TRBJ1-6; maybe TRBD1 (5 bases). V was trimmed by 5 bases and J by 12 bases, leaving 23 bases between them. Germline-derived CDR1 and CDR2 are SGHTA and FQGNSA. This CDR3 has 16 residues. CDR3 sequence (DNA): TGTGCCAGCAGCGACACCCCCGGGACCCTCTTAATACCCCTCCACTTT. Residues: CASSDTPGTLLIPLHF.

This clonotype occurred a few times. The V and J genes are TRBV5-1 and TRBJ2-3; D unclear. CDR1 and CDR2 (germline): SGHRS, YFSETQ. Trimming cost V 0 bases and J 0 bases, with 11 bases left between them. The CDR3 contains 16 residues. This CDR3 is CASSLGVDGSTDTQYF. In DNA, the CDR3 is TGCGCCAGCAGCTTGGGGGTAGACGGAAGCACAGATACGCAGTATTTT.

J is TRBJ2-7 and V is TRBV5-5; D unresolved. Deletions cut 2 bases from V and 0 bases from J, with 15 bases between. CDR3 size: 16 residues. Per germline, CDR1 SGHKS and CDR2 YYEKEE (reference sequence). CDR3 sequence reads: CASSLGTARSSYEQYF. The CDR3 DNA reads TGTGCCAGCAGCTTAGGAACAGCCCGAAGCTCCTACGAGCAGTACTTC.

This clonotype was seen repeatedly, ten times or more. The chain links TRBV29-1 to TRBJ1-1, with no clear D. V lost 7 bases and J lost 0, with 6 bases in between. The germline V gene has CDR1 SQVTM and CDR2 ANQGSEA. The CDR3 is 11 residues long. Here the CDR3 reads CSDGMNTEAFF. The CDR3 nucleotides read TGCAGCGACGGCATGAACACTGAAGCTTTCTTT.

This clonotype has a count of ten or more. The rearrangement uses TRBV27 and TRBJ2-3, with TRBD2 identical over 9 bases. Per the germline V gene, CDR1 is MNHEY and CDR2 is SMNVEV (reference sequence). V shed 1 base, J shed 1 base, and the junction held 3 bases outside the gene matches. The CDR3 length is 16 residues. The CDR3 loop reads CASSLWVAGGTDTQYF. The CDR3 DNA reads TGTGCCAGCAGTTTATGGGTAGCGGGGGGCACAGATACGCAGTATTTT.

V and J are TRBV15 and TRBJ2-3; D is uncertain. Looked up from germline, CDR1 is LNHNV and CDR2 is YYDKDF (reference sequence). This CDR3 contains 14 residues. Trimming removed 4 bases from V and 4 bases from J, with 12 bases in between. CDR3 protein: CATSNPRWADTQYF. DNA for the CDR3: TGTGCCACCAGCAACCCCCGGTGGGCAGATACGCAGTATTTT.

The V gene is TRBV5-4, the J gene TRBJ2-3; 12 nucleotides align to TRBD2. The germline CDR1 and CDR2 sequences are SGHNT and YYREEE (reference sequence). Losses at the gene ends were 4 bases for V and 6 bases for J; bases not matched to a gene: 9. This CDR3 is built from 16 residues. CDR3 DNA: TGTGCCAGCAGCCTCCAGACTAGCGGGAGAAGGGATACGCAGTATTTT. It codes for CASSLQTSGRRDTQYF.

This clonotype was found many times. Here the CDR3 reads CASSASGSREETQYF. In DNA, the CDR3 is TGCGCCAGCAGCGCTAGCGGGAGTCGGGAAGAGACCCAGTACTTC. The chain carries TRBV5-1 and TRBJ2-5; 10 bases fit TRBD2. CDR1 and CDR2 (germline): SGHRS, YFSETQ. The CDR3 extends over 15 amino acids. V shed 4 bases and J 3 bases; nucleotides not matched to a gene: 6.

There are many counts of this clonotype. The genes are TRBV10-3 and TRBJ2-1; TRBD2 matches at 7 bases. After removal of 6 bases from V and 5 bases from J, the junction contained 7 bases not matched to a gene. CDR1 is ENHRY and CDR2 is SYGVKD in the germline V gene. The CDR3 extends over 14 amino acids. The CDR3 DNA reads as TGTGCCATCAGCAGCGGGGACGGCCACAATGAGCAGTTCTTC. Translated, it gives CAISSGDGHNEQFF.

This clonotype came up once. A far larger clone is just one base off, so this is likely a read error. The rearrangement joins TRBV7-3 to TRBJ2-7; D gene uncertain. V lost 2 bases and J lost 1, with 12 bases in between. The CDR3 length is 15 residues. Germline assignment: CDR1 SGHTA and CDR2 FQGTGA. CDR3 loop: CASSLDTPRSYEQYF. The CDR3 DNA reads as TGTGCCAGCAGCTTAGATACTCCGAGGTCCTACGAGCAGTACTTC.

The CDR3 protein is CSVGFRGTSGGVSETQYF. The CDR3 DNA is TGCAGCGTGGGCTTTAGGGGTACTAGCGGAGGCGTATCAGAGACCCAGTACTTC. The V and J genes are TRBV29-1 and TRBJ2-1; 8 bases match TRBD2. The J call may not be correct, given that the DNA end is closer to TRBJ2-5. The germline gives CDR1 SQVTM, CDR2 ANQGSEA. This CDR3 is built from 18 residues.

This clonotype has more than one count but fewer than ten. Written as DNA, the CDR3 is TGTGCCAGCAGTCCGCTGACTAGCGGGACGTACAATGAGCAGTTCTTC. This translates into CASSPLTSGTYNEQFF. The rearrangement joins TRBV27 to TRBJ2-1; 11 bases are shared with TRBD2. The CDR3 has 16 residues. CDR1 is MNHEY, CDR2 SMNVEV, per germline (reference sequence). V trimming: 5 bases; J trimming: 4 bases; junction bases outside the gene matches: 7.

This clonotype appeared a few times. V usage is TRBV5-1 and J usage is TRBJ2-7, with D possibly being TRBD1 (6 bases). Trimming removed 1 base from V and 3 bases from J, with 17 bases in between. CDR1 and CDR2 (germline): SGHRS, YFSETQ. This CDR3 has 16 residues. The CDR3 sequence: CASSLRETGSVYEQYF. CDR3 in DNA: TGCGCCAGCAGCTTGAGGGAAACAGGGTCGGTCTACGAGCAGTACTTC.

This clonotype was detected many times. This chain links TRBV6-1 with TRBJ2-7; 7 positions agree with TRBD1. Germline CDR1 and CDR2: MNHNS and SASEGT. This CDR3 region has 13 residues. The junction had 10 bases not matched to a gene; V was cut back by 8 bases and J by 6 bases. DNA for the CDR3: TGTGCCAGCGGCCCGACAGGGTACGTCGAGCAGTACTTC. As protein: CASGPTGYVEQYF.

A few counts support this clonotype. The J gene is TRBJ2-2, the V gene TRBV20-1, with TRBD1 matching 8 bases. The CDR3 is made up of 15 amino acids. Germline V gene lookup returns CDR1 DFQATT and CDR2 SNEGSKA (reference sequence). With V trimmed by 4 bases and J by 0 bases, 4 bases remained unmatched. CDR3 coding DNA: TGCAGTGCTATTCCAGGGGGCACGAACACCGGGGAGCTGTTTTTT. It translates to CSAIPGGTNTGELFF.

For this clonotype: Just one base apart from a much larger clone, this may be a read error. This chain joins TRBV5-1 and TRBJ2-7, with TRBD1 as a possible D gene (7 bases). Germline values: CDR1 SGHRS, CDR2 YFSETQ. This CDR3 has 15 amino acids. The germline V and J ends were trimmed by 5 bases and 3 bases, with 18 bases remaining between them. In DNA, the CDR3 is TGCGCCAGCAGACGGGGGACAGTCCCGTTCTACGAGCAGTACTTC. Its translation is CASRRGTVPFYEQYF.

This clonotype was seen repeatedly, ten times or more. The chain employs TRBV11-2 and TRBJ1-5; 8 bases match TRBD1. The CDR3 has 21 residues. V trimming: 0 bases; J trimming: 2 bases; junction bases outside the gene matches: 18. Germline lookup yields CDR1 SGHAT and CDR2 FQNNGV. The CDR3 nucleotides are TGTGCCAGCAGCTTAGATCTACAGGGGGATCAACATGGCATGGGCAATCAGCCCCAGCATTTT. This gives the protein CASSLDLQGDQHGMGNQPQHF.

In this sample, this clonotype turned up many times. The chain recombines TRBV2 with TRBJ2-5; possibly TRBD2 for D (5 bases). CDR3 size: 13 residues. Germline lookup yields CDR1 SNHLY and CDR2 FYNNEI. Trimming stripped 4 bases from V and 4 bases from J, with 10 bases between. The CDR3 DNA is TGTGCCAGCAGTGTGAGGGTAAGAGAGACCCAGTACTTC. It yields the protein CASSVRVRETQYF.

This clonotype was observed a handful of times. The chain uses TRBV14 and TRBJ2-1, with 7 bases that match TRBD2. The CDR3 has 15 amino acids. After removal of 5 bases from V and 7 bases from J, the junction contained 11 bases not matched to a gene. The germline V gene encodes CDR1 SGHDN and CDR2 FVKESK. CDR3 residues: CASSSLDLAENEQFF. DNA of the CDR3: TGTGCCAGCAGCTCCTTAGACCTAGCGGAAAATGAGCAGTTCTTC.